A single sample gave rise to the 8 T cell receptor beta chains below, sequenced in a study of beta chain features in type 1 diabetes. Expressed TCRB transcripts were sequenced because the isolated RNA had all been reverse transcribed beforehand. Sequencing was performed with immunoSEQ multiplex PCR; in TCRdb, only in-frame clones are kept and a portion is missing. The repertoire includes approximately 470,000 clones, 30% of them detected once, and 0.05% to 0.07% sits in the top ten. The sequenced sample consisted of naive CD4+ T cells from blood. These receptors came from a man younger than 35 in good health.

This clone came up once. The chain joins TRBV25-1 to TRBJ2-3; D is unresolved. Germline CDR1 MGHDK, CDR2 SYGVNS. The V end was cut by 3 bases, the J end by 2 bases, with 12 bases between. The length of the CDR3 is 15 residues. The CDR3 sequence: CASSDPGPTTDTQYF. In DNA form, the CDR3 reads TGTGCCAGCAGTGACCCCGGGCCGACCACAGATACGCAGTATTTT.

This chain joins TRBV7-9 and TRBJ2-3; D might be TRBD1 or TRBD2, each matching 5 bases. Germline V gene sequence: CDR1 SEHNR, CDR2 FQNEAQ (reference sequence). The CDR3 contains 16 residues. V lost 5 bases, J lost 0 bases, and 15 bases lay in between. The CDR3 bases are TGTGCCAGCAGCCCCTATGAGGGGCGTAGCACAGATACGCAGTATTTT. It specifies CASSPYEGRSTDTQYF.

This clone was seen a few times. Other DNA sequences from this sample encode an identical CDR3 as well. V gene TRBV7-9 combines with J gene TRBJ2-1, with 11 bases identical to TRBD2. V shed 5 bases, J shed 5 bases, and the junction held 5 bases outside the gene matches. This CDR3 is 15 amino acids long. Germline-derived CDR1 and CDR2 are SEHNR and FQNEAQ (reference sequence). CDR3 nucleotide sequence: TGTGCCAGCAGCCCCAGGACTAGCGGGCACAATGAGCAGTTCTTC. As protein: CASSPRTSGHNEQFF.

This clone turned up a few times. The V and J genes are TRBV29-1 and TRBJ2-2; perhaps TRBD2 as D (5 bases). Germline assignment: CDR1 SQVTM and CDR2 ANQGSEA. This CDR3 is 12 amino acids long. Between the trimmed V and J ends, which lost 8 bases and 5 bases, there was a span of 12 bases. The CDR3 DNA is TGCAGCTTCGAGGGTGCAACCGGGGAGCTGTTTTTT. Amino acid sequence: CSFEGATGELFF.

This chain links TRBV15 with TRBJ2-3, with 7 bases identical to TRBD2. The J segment lost 14 bases and the V segment lost 0 bases, leaving 5 bases of the junction unmatched. This CDR3 has 12 amino acids. Germline V CDR1 and CDR2: LNHNV, YYDKDF (reference sequence). The CDR3 region has the DNA TGTGCCACCAGCAGAGAGTTAGCGGGCCCGTATTTT. Encoded protein: CATSRELAGPYF.

CDR3 sequence: CASSVTAGVDEQYF. The CDR3 DNA sequence: TGCGCCAGCAGCGTAACAGCGGGAGTTGACGAGCAGTACTTC. The chain carries TRBV5-1 and TRBJ2-7; 8 nucleotides line up with TRBD2. The CDR3 consists of 14 residues. Trimming removed 4 bases from V and 5 bases from J; junction bases left unmatched: 8. Germline V gene data show CDR1 as SGHRS and CDR2 as YFSETQ.

This clone was observed a few times. This chain joins TRBV9 and TRBJ2-1, with 10 bases lining up with TRBD2. Germline loops: CDR1 SGDLS, CDR2 YYNGEE. With V trimmed by 1 base and J by 5 bases, 9 bases remained unmatched. This CDR3 is built from 17 residues. In DNA, the CDR3 is TGTGCCAGCAGCGTATCACTAGGACTAGCGGCCGACAATGAGCAGTTCTTC. This translates into CASSVSLGLAADNEQFF.

This sequence joins TRBV6-1 and TRBJ1-1; 7 nucleotides line up with TRBD1. Trimming at V came to 5 bases and at J to 2 bases, leaving 5 bases not matched to a gene. Germline assignment: CDR1 MNHNS and CDR2 SASEGT. The CDR3 consists of 14 residues. The CDR3 sequence: CASSSEGGNTEAFF. The CDR3, as DNA: TGTGCCAGCAGTTCCGAAGGGGGCAACACTGAAGCTTTCTTT.